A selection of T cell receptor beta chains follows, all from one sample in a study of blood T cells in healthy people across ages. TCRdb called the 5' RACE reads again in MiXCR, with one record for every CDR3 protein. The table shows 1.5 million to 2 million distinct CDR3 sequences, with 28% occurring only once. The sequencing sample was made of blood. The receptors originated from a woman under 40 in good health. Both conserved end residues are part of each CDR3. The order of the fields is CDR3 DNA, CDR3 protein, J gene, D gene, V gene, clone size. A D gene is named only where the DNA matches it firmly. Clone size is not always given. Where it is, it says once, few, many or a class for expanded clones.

cdr3_nt: TGCAGCGTTGCCACAGGGTATGGCTACACCTTC
cdr3_aa: CSVATGYGYTF
j_call: TRBJ1-2
d_call: NA
v_call: TRBV29-1
clone_size: many

cdr3_nt: TGCGCCAGCAGCCAAGATCCGGGACTAGCGGATTACAATGAGCAGTTCTTC
cdr3_aa: CASSQDPGLADYNEQFF
j_call: TRBJ2-1
d_call: TRBD2
v_call: TRBV4-3
clone_size: many

cdr3_nt: TGTGCCATCAGTAATTTTGGGACCAACACAGATACGCAGTATTTT
cdr3_aa: CAISNFGTNTDTQYF
j_call: TRBJ2-3
d_call: NA
v_call: TRBV10-3
clone_size: NA

cdr3_nt: TGTGCCAGCAGCGTGGACAGGCACAATGAGCAGTTCTTC
cdr3_aa: CASSVDRHNEQFF
j_call: TRBJ2-1
d_call: TRBD1
v_call: TRBV7-8
clone_size: few

cdr3_nt: TGTGCCAGCAGTTACGTGGGGGGCGGGGACAATGAGCAGTTCTTC
cdr3_aa: CASSYVGGGDNEQFF
j_call: TRBJ2-1
d_call: NA
v_call: TRBV6-5
clone_size: NA

cdr3_nt: TGTGCCAGCGGGGAGTACCGGGAGACCCAGTACTTC
cdr3_aa: CASGEYRETQYF
j_call: TRBJ2-5
d_call: NA
v_call: TRBV28
clone_size: few

cdr3_nt: TGTGCCAGCAGCTTCGGTCGCAGAGGGCTTATCTATGGCTACACCTTC
cdr3_aa: CASSFGRRGLIYGYTF
j_call: TRBJ1-2
d_call: NA
v_call: TRBV7-2
clone_size: NA

cdr3_nt: TGTGCCAGCAGACCGTCCGGGACCTCTTGCCCCCGGCAGTACTTC
cdr3_aa: CASRPSGTSCPRQYF
j_call: TRBJ2-4
d_call: NA
v_call: TRBV14
clone_size: NA

cdr3_nt: TGTGCCAGCAGTTTCGGGCCCGCGCCCTACGAGCAGTACTTC
cdr3_aa: CASSFGPAPYEQYF
j_call: TRBJ2-7
d_call: NA
v_call: TRBV27
clone_size: few

cdr3_nt: TGTGCCAGCAGATTTCAGGGTGGCTATGGCTACACCTTC
cdr3_aa: CASRFQGGYGYTF
j_call: TRBJ1-2
d_call: NA
v_call: TRBV7-2
clone_size: NA

cdr3_nt: TGTGCCAGCAGCCAAGTTGGACACTTAAATGAAAAACTGTTTTTT
cdr3_aa: CASSQVGHLNEKLFF
j_call: TRBJ1-4
d_call: NA
v_call: TRBV3-1
clone_size: many